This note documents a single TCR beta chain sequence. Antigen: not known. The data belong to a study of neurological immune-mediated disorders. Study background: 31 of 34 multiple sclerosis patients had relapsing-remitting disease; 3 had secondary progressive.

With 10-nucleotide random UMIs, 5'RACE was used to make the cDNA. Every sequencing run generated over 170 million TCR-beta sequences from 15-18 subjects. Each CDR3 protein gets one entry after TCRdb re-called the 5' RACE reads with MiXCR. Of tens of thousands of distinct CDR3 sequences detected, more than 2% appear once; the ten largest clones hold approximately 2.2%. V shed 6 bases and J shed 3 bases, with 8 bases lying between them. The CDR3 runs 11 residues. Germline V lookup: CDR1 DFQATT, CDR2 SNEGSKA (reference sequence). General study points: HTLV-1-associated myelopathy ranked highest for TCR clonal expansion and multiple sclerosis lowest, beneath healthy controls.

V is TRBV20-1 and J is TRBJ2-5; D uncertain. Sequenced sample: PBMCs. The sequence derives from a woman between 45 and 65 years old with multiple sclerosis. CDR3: CSARSEETQYF. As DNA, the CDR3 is TGCAGTGCCAGATCAGAAGAGACCCAGTACTTC.